This TCR beta chain was observed in a study of shared clonotypes between healthy human individuals. This clone appeared once. Its antigen is undetermined. The run depth of the assay was deep. The assay was immunoSEQ multiplex PCR, and TCRdb's table has in-frame clones only and misses some. The sample yields about 2,500,000 clones, more than 90% seen once. General study points: Non-shared clonotypes displayed generation probabilities falling below those of clonotypes present in all four donors.

The donor cohort consisted entirely of Caucasian adults residing in Nashville, Tennessee. This CDR3 has 18 amino acids. V shed 3 bases and J shed 4 bases, with 22 bases lying between them. The germline CDR1 and CDR2 sequences are SGHTA and FQGNSA. The rearrangement links TRBV7-2 to TRBJ2-1; D possibly matches TRBD1 or TRBD2 (5 bases each). The sample taken for sequencing was naive CD4+ T cells sorted from blood. Stated subset: CD45RA+ positively selected. The TCR comes from a man aged 18 to 29 in good health. The CDR3 protein is CASSFSRLSGTRYNEQFF. DNA for the CDR3: TGTGCCAGCAGCTTCAGTCGCCTTTCGGGGACCCGTTACAATGAGCAGTTCTTC.